One and the same sample provided the 4 T cell receptor beta chains below, sequenced in a study of T cell repertoires in cytomegalovirus infection. Each CDR3 protein gets one entry after TCRdb re-called the reads with MiXCR. The sample lists about 680,000 distinct CDR3 sequences; roughly 24% were seen once. Sequenced input: CD8+ T cells from PBMCs. The receptor source for this set is a human donor in good health (CMV status not recorded). Some clones in this sample may be carry-over from other donors' samples.

This clonotype was detected a few times. The V gene is TRBV5-5, the J gene TRBJ2-3; TRBD1 agrees at 8 bases. V shed 2 bases and J 4 bases; nucleotides not matched to a gene: 6. This CDR3 contains 15 residues. Germline V gives CDR1 SGHKS, CDR2 YYEKEE (reference sequence). The CDR3 is CASSFSWGQADTQYF. The CDR3 nucleotides are TGTGCCAGCAGCTTCTCGTGGGGACAGGCAGATACGCAGTATTTT.

This rearrangement joins TRBV3-1 to TRBJ2-7; maybe TRBD1 (6 bases). CDR1 LGHDT and CDR2 YNNKEL come from the germline V gene (reference sequence). This CDR3 region has 14 residues. Trimming pared 3 bases from V and 0 bases from J, leaving 9 bases between. CDR3 bases: TGTGCCAGCAGCCAGAGACAGGCCTCCTACGAGCAGTACTTC. It translates to CASSQRQASYEQYF.

The V gene is TRBV4-1, the J gene TRBJ1-3; the match to TRBD1 covers 10 bases. With V trimmed by 2 bases and J by 0 bases, 7 bases remained unmatched. This CDR3 comprises 18 residues. Germline-derived CDR1 and CDR2 are MGHRA and YSYEKL. CDR3 nucleotide sequence: TGCGCCAGCAGCCAACACGCCGGGACAGGGGACTCTGGAAACACCATATATTTT. Amino acids: CASSQHAGTGDSGNTIYF.

The rearrangement uses TRBV20-1 and TRBJ2-3, with TRBD1 as a possible D gene (5 bases). Germline V gene data show CDR1 as DFQATT and CDR2 as SNEGSKA (reference sequence). V gave up 0 bases and J gave up 2 bases, with 15 bases separating them. This CDR3 spans 16 amino acids. CDR3 DNA: TGCAGTGCTAGAGATCATTGGGGCGTACTCACAGATACGCAGTATTTT. Its protein product is CSARDHWGVLTDTQYF.